These T cell receptor beta chains were read from a single sample in a study of cytomegalovirus exposure and HLA in healthy donors. TCRdb keeps only in-frame clones here, not all; method: immunoSEQ multiplex PCR. The sample has approximately 180,000 clones, 81% seen once; the top ten hold 1.5% to 2%. Sequenced input: PBMCs. The source of these receptors is a man aged 18 to 30 in good health and CMV-seronegative. The CDR3 runs from the conserved cysteine through the conserved F or W. A D gene is named only where the DNA matches it firmly. A row's size may be missing; if present it is once, few, many or a size class.

>14|NA|TRBV7-2|NA|TRBJ2-5
CASSLALGQKTQYF
TGTGCCAGCAGCTTAGCGCTCGGACAGAAGACCCAGTACTTC
>14|NA|TRBV15|TRBD2|TRBJ2-7
CATSKLAGAYEQYF
TGTGCCACCAGCAAGTTAGCGGGCGCCTACGAGCAGTACTTC
>15|once|TRBV19|TRBD1|TRBJ2-5
CASSIGDRSVGTQYF
TGTGCCAGTAGTATAGGGGACAGGAGTGTGGGGACCCAGTACTTC
>15|NA|TRBV11-1|TRBD2|TRBJ2-1
CASSLTSGSHNEQFF
TGTGCCAGCAGCTTGACTAGCGGGAGTCACAATGAGCAGTTCTTC
>13|NA|TRBV7-2|NA|TRBJ2-5
CASSPTSQETQYF
TGTGCCAGCAGCCCGACTAGTCAAGAGACCCAGTACTTC
>13|NA|TRBV29-1|NA|TRBJ2-3
CSVAGGAGDTQYF
TGCAGCGTTGCCGGGGGAGCCGGAGATACGCAGTATTTT
>14|NA|TRBV5-5|TRBD2|TRBJ2-7
CASSLLLAGYLQYF
TGTGCCAGCAGCTTATTACTAGCGGGATACTTGCAGTACTTC
>13|NA|TRBV11-2|NA|TRBJ1-2
CASSLNGERGYTF
TGTGCCAGCAGCCTAAACGGGGAGAGGGGCTACACCTTC
>14|NA|TRBV29-1|NA|TRBJ2-3
CSTAKGGASDTQYF
TGCAGCACTGCGAAGGGGGGGGCGTCAGATACGCAGTATTTT
>16|NA|TRBV28|NA|TRBJ1-2
CASSTTSEGMTRGYTF
TGTGCCAGCAGTACAACATCCGAAGGTATGACGAGGGGCTACACCTTC
>15|NA|TRBV19|NA|TRBJ1-3
CASSIGAGTGNTIYF
TGTGCCAGTAGTATAGGTGCGGGTACTGGAAACACCATATATTTT
>14|NA|TRBV6-1|NA|TRBJ1-3
CASSDPGSGNTIYF
TGTGCCAGCAGTGATCCAGGGTCTGGAAACACCATATATTTT
>15|NA|TRBV5-4|NA|TRBJ1-2
CASSIGQTTNYGYTF
TGTGCCAGCAGTATTGGACAGACTACTAACTATGGCTACACCTTC
>15|NA|TRBV6-6|NA|TRBJ2-7
CASTPRVGLSYEQYF
TGTGCCAGCACCCCGAGGGTGGGGTTGAGCTACGAGCAGTACTTC
>13|NA|TRBV11-1|NA|TRBJ2-3
CASSLALADTQYF
TGTGCCAGCAGCTTAGCACTAGCAGATACGCAGTATTTT
>14|once|TRBV7-9|TRBD1|TRBJ1-2
CASRSTGTEAPYTF
TGTGCCAGCAGGTCGACCGGGACAGAAGCGCCTTACACCTTC
>15|NA|TRBV5-4|TRBD1|TRBJ1-2
CASSLNLGTGYGYTF
TGTGCCAGCAGCTTGAATCTTGGGACAGGCTATGGCTACACCTTC
>15|NA|TRBV10-3|NA|TRBJ1-1
CAISERGGAGTEAFF
TGTGCCATCAGTGAGCGGGGGGGCGCAGGGACTGAAGCTTTCTTT
>16|NA|TRBV9|TRBD2|TRBJ2-1
CASSPPLAEAYNEQFF
TGTGCCAGCAGCCCACCCCTAGCGGAAGCCTACAATGAGCAGTTCTTC
>15|NA|TRBV19|TRBD1|TRBJ2-7
CASSQMGQSSYEQYF
TGTGCCAGTTCACAGATGGGACAGAGCTCCTACGAGCAGTACTTC
>14|NA|TRBV28|TRBD1|TRBJ1-1
CASSLGGRDTEAFF
TGTGCCAGCAGTCTAGGGGGCCGAGACACTGAAGCTTTCTTT
>15|NA|TRBV11-2|NA|TRBJ2-1
CASSSPISSYNEQFF
TGTGCCAGCAGCTCTCCTATTAGCTCCTACAATGAGCAGTTCTTC
>14|NA|TRBV5-1|TRBD2|TRBJ2-5
CASSFAPAGETQYF
TGCGCCAGCAGTTTTGCGCCAGCGGGGGAGACCCAGTACTTC
>17|NA|TRBV5-1|TRBD2|TRBJ2-1
CASSLRGGSGGVNEQFF
TGCGCCAGCAGCTTGAGAGGCGGTAGCGGGGGGGTGAATGAGCAGTTCTTC